This is a list of T cell receptor beta chains from one sample in a study of cytomegalovirus exposure and HLA in healthy donors. The repertoire was sequenced with immunoSEQ multiplex PCR; TCRdb's copy has only in-frame clones and lacks some. The sample has 35,000 to 55,000 clones, approximately 93% seen once. The sequencing input was PBMCs. These receptors were collected from a woman under 30 in good health and CMV-seronegative. The CDR3 runs from the conserved cysteine through the conserved F or W. The order of the fields is D gene, J gene, clone size, V gene, CDR3 protein, CDR3 DNA. The D gene is left open where the match is weak. A row's size may be missing; if present it is once, few, many or a size class.

D gene: -; J gene: TRBJ1-2; clone size: -; V gene: TRBV6-1; CDR3 protein: CASSKQINYGYTF; CDR3 DNA: TGTGCCAGCAGTAAACAGATTAACTATGGCTACACCTTC
D gene: -; J gene: TRBJ1-1; clone size: -; V gene: TRBV4-1; CDR3 protein: CASSQDGQGGTEAFF; CDR3 DNA: TGCGCCAGCAGCCAAGATGGGCAGGGTGGCACTGAAGCTTTCTTT
D gene: -; J gene: TRBJ1-3; clone size: -; V gene: TRBV13; CDR3 protein: CASSWSTGFASGNTIYF; CDR3 DNA: TGTGCCAGCAGCTGGAGTACAGGGTTTGCCTCTGGAAACACCATATATTTT
D gene: -; J gene: TRBJ2-1; clone size: few; V gene: TRBV6-1; CDR3 protein: CASSDSWRTAYNEQFF; CDR3 DNA: TGTGCCAGCAGTGATTCTTGGAGGACGGCCTACAATGAGCAGTTCTTC
D gene: TRBD1; J gene: TRBJ2-5; clone size: -; V gene: TRBV6-1; CDR3 protein: CASTRQGWLETQYF; CDR3 DNA: TGTGCCAGCACCAGACAGGGGTGGTTGGAGACCCAGTACTTC
D gene: TRBD1; J gene: TRBJ1-1; clone size: -; V gene: TRBV18; CDR3 protein: CASSLRGQLNTEAFF; CDR3 DNA: TGTGCCAGCTCACTAAGGGGACAGTTGAACACTGAAGCTTTCTTT
D gene: -; J gene: TRBJ2-1; clone size: -; V gene: TRBV2; CDR3 protein: CASSRQYNEQFF; CDR3 DNA: TGTGCCAGCAGTCGACAGTACAATGAGCAGTTCTTC
D gene: -; J gene: TRBJ2-3; clone size: -; V gene: TRBV7-3; CDR3 protein: CASSLTGGLDTQYF; CDR3 DNA: TGTGCCAGCAGCTTAACGGGGGGGCTGGATACGCAGTATTTT
D gene: -; J gene: TRBJ2-1; clone size: -; V gene: TRBV28; CDR3 protein: CASIARRQNNEQFF; CDR3 DNA: TGTGCCAGCATAGCCCGCCGGCAGAACAATGAGCAGTTCTTC
D gene: -; J gene: TRBJ2-3; clone size: -; V gene: TRBV5-6; CDR3 protein: CASSPGGTDTQYF; CDR3 DNA: TGTGCCAGCAGTCCCGGGGGCACAGATACGCAGTATTTT
D gene: TRBD2; J gene: TRBJ2-1; clone size: -; V gene: TRBV28; CDR3 protein: CASSWTSGRNEQFF; CDR3 DNA: TGTGCCAGCAGTTGGACTAGCGGGAGAAATGAGCAGTTCTTC
D gene: TRBD1; J gene: TRBJ1-1; clone size: -; V gene: TRBV6-1; CDR3 protein: CASFTGVMNTEAFF; CDR3 DNA: TGTGCCAGCTTCACAGGGGTTATGAACACTGAAGCTTTCTTT
D gene: -; J gene: TRBJ2-7; clone size: -; V gene: TRBV28; CDR3 protein: CASSLRTGGDDF; CDR3 DNA: TGTGCCAGCAGTTTACGCACAGGGGGGGATGACTTC
D gene: -; J gene: TRBJ1-1; clone size: -; V gene: TRBV5-1; CDR3 protein: CASSLDGGANTEAFF; CDR3 DNA: TGCGCCAGCAGCTTGGATGGGGGGGCGAACACTGAAGCTTTCTTT
D gene: TRBD1; J gene: TRBJ1-1; clone size: once; V gene: TRBV7-9; CDR3 protein: CASSPNTRGMWAFF; CDR3 DNA: TGTGCCAGCTCCCCAAATACCAGGGGGATGTGGGCTTTCTTT
D gene: TRBD2; J gene: TRBJ2-2; clone size: -; V gene: TRBV5-1; CDR3 protein: CASSLTSGSSGELFF; CDR3 DNA: TGCGCCAGCAGCTTGACTAGCGGGAGTTCCGGGGAGCTGTTTTTT
D gene: -; J gene: TRBJ2-1; clone size: -; V gene: TRBV4-2; CDR3 protein: CASSPGDDRSRSYNEQFF; CDR3 DNA: TGTGCCAGCAGCCCAGGAGATGACAGGAGTCGCTCCTACAATGAGCAGTTCTTC
D gene: -; J gene: TRBJ1-2; clone size: -; V gene: TRBV11-1; CDR3 protein: CASSEIQDANYGYTF; CDR3 DNA: TGTGCCAGCAGCGAAATACAGGATGCTAACTATGGCTACACCTTC
D gene: TRBD2; J gene: TRBJ2-1; clone size: -; V gene: TRBV5-1; CDR3 protein: CASGRGSLYNEQFF; CDR3 DNA: TGCGCCAGCGGGCGGGGGTCCCTTTACAATGAGCAGTTCTTC
D gene: TRBD2; J gene: TRBJ2-7; clone size: -; V gene: TRBV18; CDR3 protein: CASSPAQGGYEQYF; CDR3 DNA: TGTGCCAGCTCACCGGCGCAGGGAGGGTACGAGCAGTACTTC
D gene: TRBD1; J gene: TRBJ2-7; clone size: -; V gene: TRBV28; CDR3 protein: CASSLGATGGREQYF; CDR3 DNA: TGTGCCAGCAGCCTCGGGGCAACAGGGGGGCGCGAGCAGTACTTC
D gene: -; J gene: TRBJ1-5; clone size: -; V gene: TRBV7-7; CDR3 protein: CASSSGGGPQHF; CDR3 DNA: TGTGCTAGCAGCTCGGGGGGGGGCCCCCAGCATTTT
D gene: -; J gene: TRBJ1-5; clone size: -; V gene: TRBV6-1; CDR3 protein: CASSVLYSNQPQHF; CDR3 DNA: TGTGCCAGCAGCGTACTGTATAGCAATCAGCCCCAGCATTTT
D gene: -; J gene: TRBJ1-2; clone size: -; V gene: TRBV4-2; CDR3 protein: CASSALAGQLGYGYTF; CDR3 DNA: TGTGCCAGCAGCGCCTTGGCAGGCCAACTTGGGTATGGCTACACCTTC
D gene: -; J gene: TRBJ2-1; clone size: -; V gene: TRBV7-3; CDR3 protein: CASSSRESSYNEQFF; CDR3 DNA: TGTGCCAGCAGCTCCCGGGAGAGCTCCTACAATGAGCAGTTCTTC
D gene: -; J gene: TRBJ1-2; clone size: -; V gene: TRBV6-5; CDR3 protein: CASMQDLRDYGYTF; CDR3 DNA: TGTGCCAGCATGCAAGACCTGAGGGACTATGGCTACACCTTC
D gene: -; J gene: TRBJ1-2; clone size: -; V gene: TRBV6-5; CDR3 protein: CASTYGADYGYTF; CDR3 DNA: TGTGCCAGCACCTATGGGGCGGACTATGGCTACACCTTC
D gene: TRBD1; J gene: TRBJ2-5; clone size: once; V gene: TRBV13; CDR3 protein: CASSPGTGLETQYF; CDR3 DNA: TGTGCCAGCAGCCCCGGGACAGGGCTAGAGACCCAGTACTTC
D gene: -; J gene: TRBJ2-3; clone size: -; V gene: TRBV7-2; CDR3 protein: CASSLRPSTDTQYF; CDR3 DNA: TGTGCCAGCAGCTTGAGGCCTAGCACAGATACGCAGTATTTT
D gene: -; J gene: TRBJ1-4; clone size: -; V gene: TRBV7-8; CDR3 protein: CASSDWRTVNEKLFF; CDR3 DNA: TGTGCCAGCAGCGACTGGCGGACAGTAAATGAAAAACTGTTTTTT
D gene: -; J gene: TRBJ2-1; clone size: -; V gene: TRBV28; CDR3 protein: CASSLWVPTGSSYNEQFF; CDR3 DNA: TGTGCCAGCAGTTTATGGGTCCCCACGGGTAGCTCCTACAATGAGCAGTTCTTC
D gene: TRBD1; J gene: TRBJ2-1; clone size: -; V gene: TRBV29-1; CDR3 protein: CSVAGTVSYNEQFF; CDR3 DNA: TGCAGCGTTGCCGGGACAGTTTCCTACAATGAGCAGTTCTTC
D gene: TRBD1; J gene: TRBJ1-2; clone size: -; V gene: TRBV9; CDR3 protein: CASSENRDSPYGYTF; CDR3 DNA: TGTGCCAGCAGCGAGAACCGGGACAGTCCCTATGGCTACACCTTC
D gene: -; J gene: TRBJ1-1; clone size: -; V gene: TRBV30; CDR3 protein: CAWSVDRWVNTEAFF; CDR3 DNA: TGTGCCTGGAGTGTAGACAGGTGGGTGAACACTGAAGCTTTCTTT
D gene: TRBD1; J gene: TRBJ1-2; clone size: -; V gene: TRBV6-1; CDR3 protein: CASSLGTGVGRGYTF; CDR3 DNA: TGTGCCAGCAGTTTAGGGACAGGGGTTGGCCGTGGCTACACCTTC
D gene: TRBD1; J gene: TRBJ1-3; clone size: -; V gene: TRBV6-1; CDR3 protein: CASSEAQGVGNTIYF; CDR3 DNA: TGTGCCAGCAGTGAAGCGCAGGGGGTTGGAAACACCATATATTTT
D gene: TRBD2; J gene: TRBJ2-5; clone size: -; V gene: TRBV7-3; CDR3 protein: CASSLVGTSGRLQETQYF; CDR3 DNA: TGTGCCAGCAGCTTAGTGGGGACTAGCGGGAGGCTACAAGAGACCCAGTACTTC
D gene: TRBD2; J gene: TRBJ2-7; clone size: -; V gene: TRBV18; CDR3 protein: CASSPLPSGGAHEQYF; CDR3 DNA: TGTGCCAGCTCACCATTACCTAGCGGGGGGGCCCACGAGCAGTACTTC
D gene: -; J gene: TRBJ2-7; clone size: -; V gene: TRBV5-4; CDR3 protein: CASSRQGGEQYF; CDR3 DNA: TGTGCCAGCAGCAGACAGGGAGGTGAGCAGTACTTC
D gene: -; J gene: TRBJ2-5; clone size: -; V gene: TRBV27; CDR3 protein: CASSLTGTFQETQYF; CDR3 DNA: TGTGCCAGCAGTTTAACCGGGACTTTCCAAGAGACCCAGTACTTC
D gene: TRBD1; J gene: TRBJ2-7; clone size: -; V gene: TRBV5-4; CDR3 protein: CASSVAQGATSYEQYF; CDR3 DNA: TGTGCCAGCAGCGTCGCGCAGGGGGCCACTTCCTACGAGCAGTACTTC
D gene: -; J gene: TRBJ1-1; clone size: -; V gene: TRBV5-6; CDR3 protein: CASSSDLSTGPMNTEAFF; CDR3 DNA: TGTGCCAGCAGCTCCGACCTAAGTACAGGTCCCATGAACACTGAAGCTTTCTTT
D gene: -; J gene: TRBJ1-5; clone size: -; V gene: TRBV28; CDR3 protein: CASSFGNQPQHF; CDR3 DNA: TGTGCCAGCAGTTTCGGGAATCAGCCCCAGCATTTT
D gene: TRBD1; J gene: TRBJ1-2; clone size: -; V gene: TRBV2; CDR3 protein: CASSRDRGTVWGYTF; CDR3 DNA: TGTGCCAGCAGCAGGGACAGGGGGACGGTGTGGGGCTACACCTTC
D gene: -; J gene: TRBJ2-2; clone size: -; V gene: TRBV18; CDR3 protein: CASSERLANTGELFF; CDR3 DNA: TGTGCCAGCTCAGAGAGACTAGCGAACACCGGGGAGCTGTTTTTT
D gene: -; J gene: TRBJ1-1; clone size: -; V gene: TRBV7-2; CDR3 protein: CASSLGGSNTEAFF; CDR3 DNA: TGTGCCAGCAGCTTAGGAGGCTCGAACACTGAAGCTTTCTTT
D gene: TRBD2; J gene: TRBJ2-1; clone size: -; V gene: TRBV20-1; CDR3 protein: CSALAGAGQFF; CDR3 DNA: TGCAGTGCTTTAGCGGGAGCGGGGCAGTTCTTC
D gene: -; J gene: TRBJ1-1; clone size: -; V gene: TRBV7-8; CDR3 protein: CASSRLRDNTEAFF; CDR3 DNA: TGTGCCAGCAGCCGTCTGAGGGATAACACTGAAGCTTTCTTT
D gene: -; J gene: TRBJ2-1; clone size: -; V gene: TRBV7-3; CDR3 protein: CASSLGTGPSNEQFF; CDR3 DNA: TGTGCCAGCAGCTTAGGAACAGGGCCCTCCAATGAGCAGTTCTTC
D gene: TRBD2; J gene: TRBJ2-5; clone size: -; V gene: TRBV14; CDR3 protein: CASSQEPSGGRETQYF; CDR3 DNA: TGTGCCAGCAGCCAAGAACCTAGCGGGGGGAGAGAGACCCAGTACTTC
D gene: -; J gene: TRBJ1-6; clone size: -; V gene: TRBV10-3; CDR3 protein: CAIRGQGAYNSPLHF; CDR3 DNA: TGTGCCATCAGAGGCCAGGGCGCCTATAATTCACCCCTCCACTTT
D gene: -; J gene: TRBJ1-2; clone size: -; V gene: TRBV11-1; CDR3 protein: CASSSSGYTF; CDR3 DNA: TGTGCCAGCAGTTCATCTGGCTACACCTTC
D gene: -; J gene: TRBJ2-2; clone size: -; V gene: TRBV6-5; CDR3 protein: CASSYYRDTGELFF; CDR3 DNA: TGTGCCAGCAGTTACTACAGGGACACCGGGGAGCTGTTTTTT
D gene: -; J gene: TRBJ2-5; clone size: -; V gene: TRBV6-5; CDR3 protein: CASSDHKTQYF; CDR3 DNA: TGTGCCAGCAGCGATCACAAGACCCAGTACTTC
D gene: -; J gene: TRBJ1-1; clone size: -; V gene: TRBV4-1; CDR3 protein: CASSQDRGPREAFF; CDR3 DNA: TGCGCCAGCAGCCAAGATAGGGGTCCCCGTGAAGCTTTCTTT
D gene: TRBD2; J gene: TRBJ2-1; clone size: -; V gene: TRBV28; CDR3 protein: CASSLNRGGLGNEQFF; CDR3 DNA: TGTGCCAGCAGTCTTAATCGGGGGGGCCTGGGCAATGAGCAGTTCTTC